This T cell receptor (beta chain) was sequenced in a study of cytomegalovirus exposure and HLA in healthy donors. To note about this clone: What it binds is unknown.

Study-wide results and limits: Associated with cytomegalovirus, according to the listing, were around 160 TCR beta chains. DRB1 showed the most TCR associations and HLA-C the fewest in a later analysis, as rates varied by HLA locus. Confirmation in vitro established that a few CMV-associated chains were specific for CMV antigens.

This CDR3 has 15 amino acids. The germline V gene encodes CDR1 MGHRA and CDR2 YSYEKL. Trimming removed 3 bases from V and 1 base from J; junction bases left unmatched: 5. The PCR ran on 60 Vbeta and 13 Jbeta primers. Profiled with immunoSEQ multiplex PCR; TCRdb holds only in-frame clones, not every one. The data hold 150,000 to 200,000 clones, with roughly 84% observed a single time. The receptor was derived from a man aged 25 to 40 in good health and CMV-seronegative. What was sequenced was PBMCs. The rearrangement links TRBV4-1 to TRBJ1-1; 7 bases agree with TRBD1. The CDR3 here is CASSQRTGPNTEAFF. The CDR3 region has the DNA TGCGCCAGCAGCCAGCGGACAGGACCGAACACTGAAGCTTTCTTT.